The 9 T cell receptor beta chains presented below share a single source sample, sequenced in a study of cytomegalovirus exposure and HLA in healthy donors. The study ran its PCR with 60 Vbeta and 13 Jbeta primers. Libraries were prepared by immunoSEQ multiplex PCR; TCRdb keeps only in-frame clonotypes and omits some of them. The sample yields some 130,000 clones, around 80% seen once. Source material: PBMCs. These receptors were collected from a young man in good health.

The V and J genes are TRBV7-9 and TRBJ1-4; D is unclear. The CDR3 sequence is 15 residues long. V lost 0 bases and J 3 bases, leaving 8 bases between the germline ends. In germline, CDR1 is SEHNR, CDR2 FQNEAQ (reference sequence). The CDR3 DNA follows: TGTGCCAGCAGCTTAGCGCTTAGTTCTAATGAAAAACTGTTTTTT. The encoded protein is CASSLALSSNEKLFF.

The CDR3 loop reads CASSLGERTEAFF. The CDR3 DNA reads as TGTGCCAGCAGCTTAGGAGAGCGCACTGAAGCTTTCTTT. The chain employs TRBV7-8 and TRBJ1-1, with D hard to call. The CDR3 loop spans 13 amino acids. Deletions cut 1 base from V and 4 bases from J, with 7 bases between. Germline V lookup: CDR1 SGHVS, CDR2 FQNEAQ. The variable domain in full, with the rest retrieved from reference TRBV7-8 and TRBJ1-1, is GAGVSQSPRYKVAKRGQDVALRCDPISGHVSLFWYQQALGQGPEFLTYFQNEAQLDKSGLPSDRFFAERPEGSVSTLKIQRTQQEDSAVYLCASSLGERTEAFFGQGTRLTVV.

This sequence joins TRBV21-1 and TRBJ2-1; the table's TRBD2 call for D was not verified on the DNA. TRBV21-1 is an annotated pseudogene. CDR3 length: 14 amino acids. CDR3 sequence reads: CASLKLAFFGEQFF. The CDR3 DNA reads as TGTGCCAGTTTGAAGCTAGCGTTTTTCGGTGAGCAGTTCTTC.

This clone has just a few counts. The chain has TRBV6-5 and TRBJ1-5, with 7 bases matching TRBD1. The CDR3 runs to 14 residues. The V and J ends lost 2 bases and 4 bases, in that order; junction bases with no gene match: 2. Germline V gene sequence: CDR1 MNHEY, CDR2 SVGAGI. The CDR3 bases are TGTGCCAGCAGTTACGGGACAGATAATCAGCCCCAGCATTTT. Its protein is CASSYGTDNQPQHF.

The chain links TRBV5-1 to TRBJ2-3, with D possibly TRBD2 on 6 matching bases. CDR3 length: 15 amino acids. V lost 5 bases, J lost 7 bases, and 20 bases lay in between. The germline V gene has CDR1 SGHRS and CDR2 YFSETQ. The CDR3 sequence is CASSFDHAGRNTQYF. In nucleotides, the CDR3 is TGCGCCAGCAGTTTCGACCACGCGGGACGGAATACGCAGTATTTT.

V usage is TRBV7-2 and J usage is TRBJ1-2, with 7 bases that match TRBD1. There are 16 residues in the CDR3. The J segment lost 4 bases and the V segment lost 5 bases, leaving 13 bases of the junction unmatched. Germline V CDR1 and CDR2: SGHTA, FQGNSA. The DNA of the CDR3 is TGTGCCAGCAGCCTAAGTCGGACAGGATCAGCCTATGGCTACACCTTC. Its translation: CASSLSRTGSAYGYTF.

The CDR3 region has the DNA TGCAGCGTTGAAGATCGACTAGCGGGAGGGAGTGCAAGGGGGACCCAGTACTTC. It specifies CSVEDRLAGGSARGTQYF. The chain uses TRBV29-1 and TRBJ2-5; 14 nucleotides align to TRBD2. Germline trimming cut 0 bases from V and 7 bases from J; bases unmatched to any gene: 13. Germline assignment: CDR1 SQVTM and CDR2 ANQGSEA. The CDR3 extends over 18 amino acids.

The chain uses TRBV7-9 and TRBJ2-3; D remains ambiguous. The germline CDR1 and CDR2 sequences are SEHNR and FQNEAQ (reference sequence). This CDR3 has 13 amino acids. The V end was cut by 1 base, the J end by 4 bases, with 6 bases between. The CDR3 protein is CASSLVVADTQYF. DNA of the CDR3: TGTGCCAGCAGCTTAGTAGTCGCAGATACGCAGTATTTT.

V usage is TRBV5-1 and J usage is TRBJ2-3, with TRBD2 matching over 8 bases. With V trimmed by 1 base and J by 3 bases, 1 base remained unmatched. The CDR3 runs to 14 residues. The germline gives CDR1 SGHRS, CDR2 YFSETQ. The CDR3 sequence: CASSLPGGTDTQYF. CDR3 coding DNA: TGCGCCAGCAGCTTGCCGGGAGGGACAGATACGCAGTATTTT.